This is a list of T cell receptor beta chains from one sample in a study of Ad26.COV2.S vaccination and SARS-CoV-2 variants. Generated by immunoSEQ multiplex PCR, the TCRdb table keeps only in-frame clones and is missing some. The table has about half a million clones, about nine tenths seen once; the top ten hold over 1.5%. The sequences come from peripheral blood, collected in a trial of Ad26.COV2.S vaccine versus placebo. These receptors were obtained from a person aged 18-60 years who received the Ad26.COV2.S COVID-19 vaccine or a placebo. CDR3s include the opening cysteine and the closing phenylalanine or tryptophan. Each record gives: D gene, clone size, V gene, J gene, CDR3 DNA, CDR3 protein. The D gene is left open where the match is weak. Expanded clones get a size class; other rows say once, few or many, or leave the size out.

>TRBD2|few|TRBV28|TRBJ2-7
TGTGCCAGCCAAACGGGCGGCACTAGCGGGTACGAGCAGTACTTC
CASQTGGTSGYEQYF
>NA|NA|TRBV5-1|TRBJ2-6
TGCGCCAGCAGCTTGGGCAGTCCCACTCCCGGGGCCAACGTCCTGACTTTC
CASSLGSPTPGANVLTF
>NA|NA|TRBV7-2|TRBJ1-6
TGTGCCAGCAGACAAGACAGTGGATCGTCACCCCTCCACTTT
CASRQDSGSSPLHF
>TRBD1|NA|TRBV10-2|TRBJ2-2
TGCGCCACCCGTACAGGGGCTGCCGGGGAGCTGTTTTTT
CATRTGAAGELFF
>TRBD1|NA|TRBV4-1|TRBJ1-3
TGCGCCAGCAGCCAAGATGGGACAGGGGGAACTGGAAACACCATATATTTT
CASSQDGTGGTGNTIYF
>NA|NA|TRBV5-1|TRBJ1-6
TGCGCCAGCAGCCCCTACGGGAGCTCCTATAATTCACCCCTCCACTTT
CASSPYGSSYNSPLHF
>NA|NA|TRBV7-2|TRBJ1-2
TGTGCCAGCAGCCTGACCAAGAGTTCTCCTATCGGCTACACCTTC
CASSLTKSSPIGYTF
>NA|NA|TRBV5-5|TRBJ1-2
TGTGCCAGCAGCCCGGGGACTAACTATGGCTACACCTTC
CASSPGTNYGYTF
>TRBD2|NA|TRBV9|TRBJ2-3
TGTGCCAGCAGCGTAGGACTAGCGGGGGGCACAGATACGCAGTATTTT
CASSVGLAGGTDTQYF
>TRBD2|NA|TRBV5-1|TRBJ2-7
TGCGCCAGCAGCTTTGAGGCGGGGGTGTCCTACGAGCAGTACTTC
CASSFEAGVSYEQYF
>NA|NA|TRBV6-5|TRBJ1-2
TGTGCCAGCAGTTACTCGAACAGGGAACCTTATGGCTACACCTTC
CASSYSNREPYGYTF
>TRBD2|NA|TRBV6-2/TRBV6-3|TRBJ2-7
TGTGCCAGCAGCCCTGCCGGTCTAGCGGGAGTAGACGAGCAGTACTTC
CASSPAGLAGVDEQYF
>NA|NA|TRBV7-9|TRBJ2-1
TGTGCCAGCGCAACGATTCGCGGAGCCTACCATGAGCAGTTCTTC
CASATIRGAYHEQFF
>NA|NA|TRBV18|TRBJ2-2
TGTGCCAGCTCGCCGGACACCGGGGAGCTGTTTTTT
CASSPDTGELFF
>NA|once|TRBV7-3|TRBJ2-2
TGTGCCAGCAGCTTATTTGGGAGTAACACCGGGGAGCTGTTTTTT
CASSLFGSNTGELFF
>NA|NA|TRBV6-5|TRBJ1-2
TGTGCCAGCAGTTACTTTTTGGGTGGGGATGGCGGCTACACCTTC
CASSYFLGGDGGYTF
>NA|NA|TRBV6-5|TRBJ1-1
TGTGCCAGCAGTCCGAATGCGGTGAACACTGAAGCTTTCTTT
CASSPNAVNTEAFF
>NA|once|TRBV11-3|TRBJ2-1
TGTGCCAGCAGCTTAGCTAGGGGCCTTGGAAATGAGCAGTTCTTC
CASSLARGLGNEQFF
>NA|NA|TRBV29-1|TRBJ1-2
TGCAGCGTTGAACAGAGCTTAACTAACTATGGCTACACCTTC
CSVEQSLTNYGYTF
>NA|NA|TRBV7-8|TRBJ2-6
TGTGCCAGCAGACGAGCATCCGGACAGCTCTCTGGGGCCAACGTCCTGACTTTC
CASRRASGQLSGANVLTF
>TRBD2|few|TRBV5-1|TRBJ2-7
TGCGCCAGCAGTCCGGGACTAGCGGGGGGTTACGAGCAGTACTTC
CASSPGLAGGYEQYF
>NA|NA|TRBV7-2|TRBJ2-1
TGTGCCAGCAGCTTAGGGGAGTTACGACTATACAATGAGCAGTTCTTC
CASSLGELRLYNEQFF
>TRBD1|NA|TRBV18|TRBJ2-7
TGTGCCAGCTCAGTCGGGACAGCGCCAGGGTACGAGCAGTACTTC
CASSVGTAPGYEQYF
>NA|NA|TRBV6-5|TRBJ2-5
TGTGCCAGCAGTTACGGCGAGACCCAGTACTTC
CASSYGETQYF
>NA|NA|TRBV6-6|TRBJ1-2
TGTGCCAGCAGCCAGGAGGACACCTATGGCTACACCTTC
CASSQEDTYGYTF
>NA|NA|TRBV24-1|TRBJ1-2
TGTGCCACCAGTGATGGACGCCGTAGTCAGTCCTACACCTTC
CATSDGRRSQSYTF
>NA|NA|TRBV3-1/TRBV3-2|TRBJ1-3
TGTGCCAGCAGCCAAGATACACACTCTGGAAACACCATATATTTT
CASSQDTHSGNTIYF
>NA|NA|TRBV4-1|TRBJ2-3
TGCGCCAGCAGCCAAGCCCCAACCGGGAGCTTGGTTACAGATACGCAGTATTTT
CASSQAPTGSLVTDTQYF
>TRBD1|NA|TRBV6-6|TRBJ1-2
TGTGCCAGCAGTTCGCCTCGGGACAGCTACTATGGCTACACCTTC
CASSSPRDSYYGYTF
>TRBD1|NA|TRBV4-1|TRBJ2-7
TGCGCCAGCAGCCAGGACCGGGACAGGGGATACTACGAGCAGTACTTC
CASSQDRDRGYYEQYF
>TRBD1|once|TRBV28|TRBJ1-2
TGTGCCAGCAGCCACTTCGTCACAGGGGAGGGCTACACCTTC
CASSHFVTGEGYTF